The sequence of this T cell receptor (beta chain) was determined in a study of T cell responses to AZD1222 COVID-19 vaccine. Regarding the study as a whole: Clonal diversity was possibly underestimated, and the donors were mostly white British, with more females. Two AZD1222 administrations were followed by greater Spike-specific TCR breadth and depth.

Only in-frame clones appear in the TCRdb table, and some are missing; sequencing was by immunoSEQ multiplex PCR. Of some 150,000 clones listed, more than 90% are singletons. CDR3 length equals 14 residues. Trimming removed 4 bases at V and 8 bases at J, with 15 bases between. Germline lookup yields CDR1 MGHRA and CDR2 YSYEKL. As regards this clone: Its antigen is as yet unknown.

The source material was peripheral blood, sampled on day 0 of AZD1222 vaccination. This receptor was taken from an adult in good health. The chain carries TRBV4-1 and TRBJ2-1, with a weak D call TRBD1 (6 bases). The CDR3 here is CASSPRQGSDEQFF. For the CDR3, the DNA is TGCGCCAGCAGCCCGCGGCAGGGGTCCGATGAGCAGTTCTTC.